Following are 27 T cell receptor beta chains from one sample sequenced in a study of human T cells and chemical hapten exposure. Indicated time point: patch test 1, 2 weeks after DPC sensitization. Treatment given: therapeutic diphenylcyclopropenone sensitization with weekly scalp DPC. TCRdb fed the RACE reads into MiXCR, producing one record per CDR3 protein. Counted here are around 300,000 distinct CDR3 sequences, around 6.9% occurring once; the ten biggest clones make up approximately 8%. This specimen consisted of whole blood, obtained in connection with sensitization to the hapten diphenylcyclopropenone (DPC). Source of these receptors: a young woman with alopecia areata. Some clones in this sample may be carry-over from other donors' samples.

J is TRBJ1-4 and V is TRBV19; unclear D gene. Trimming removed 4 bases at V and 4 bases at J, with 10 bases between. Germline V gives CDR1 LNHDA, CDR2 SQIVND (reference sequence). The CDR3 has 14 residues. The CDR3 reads CASSTSGFNEKLFF. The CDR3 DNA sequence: TGTGCCAGTAGTACTTCAGGTTTTAATGAAAAACTGTTTTTT. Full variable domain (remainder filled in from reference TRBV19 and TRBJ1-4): DGGITQSPKYLFRKEGQNVTLSCEQNLNHDAMYWYRQDPGQGLRLIYYSQIVNDFQKGDIAEGYSVSREKKESFPLTVTSAQKNPTAFYLCASSTSGFNEKLFFGSGTQLSVL.

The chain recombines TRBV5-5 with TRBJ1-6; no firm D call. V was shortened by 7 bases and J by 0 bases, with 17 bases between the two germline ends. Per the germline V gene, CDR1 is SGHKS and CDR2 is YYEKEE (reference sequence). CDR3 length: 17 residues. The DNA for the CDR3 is TGTGCCAGCCGCGATTTTTGGACGGTCTCCTATAATTCACCCCTCCACTTT. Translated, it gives CASRDFWTVSYNSPLHF.

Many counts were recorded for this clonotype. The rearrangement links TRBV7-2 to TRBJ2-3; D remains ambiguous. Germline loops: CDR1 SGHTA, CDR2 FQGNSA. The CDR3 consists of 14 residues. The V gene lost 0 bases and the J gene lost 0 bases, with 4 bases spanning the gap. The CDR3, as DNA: TGTGCCAGCAGCTTAGCGCCGAGCACAGATACGCAGTATTTT. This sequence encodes CASSLAPSTDTQYF.

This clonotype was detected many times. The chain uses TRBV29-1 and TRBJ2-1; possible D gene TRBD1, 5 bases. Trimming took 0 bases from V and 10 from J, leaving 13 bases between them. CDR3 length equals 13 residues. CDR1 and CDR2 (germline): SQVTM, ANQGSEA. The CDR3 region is CSVEDLKRQEQFF. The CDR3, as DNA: TGCAGCGTTGAAGATCTTAAGAGACAGGAGCAGTTCTTC.

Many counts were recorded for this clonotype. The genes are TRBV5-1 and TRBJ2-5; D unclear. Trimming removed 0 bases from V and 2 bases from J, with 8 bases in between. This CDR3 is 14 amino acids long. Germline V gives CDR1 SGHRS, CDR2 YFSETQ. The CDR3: CASSLVTPQETQYF. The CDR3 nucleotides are TGCGCCAGCAGCTTGGTAACACCACAAGAGACCCAGTACTTC.

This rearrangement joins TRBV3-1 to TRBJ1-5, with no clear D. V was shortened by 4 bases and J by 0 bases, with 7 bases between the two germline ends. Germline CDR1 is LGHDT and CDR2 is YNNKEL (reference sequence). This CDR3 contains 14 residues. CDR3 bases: TGTGCCAGCAGCCCGGCTATTAGCAATCAGCCCCAGCATTTT. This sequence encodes CASSPAISNQPQHF.

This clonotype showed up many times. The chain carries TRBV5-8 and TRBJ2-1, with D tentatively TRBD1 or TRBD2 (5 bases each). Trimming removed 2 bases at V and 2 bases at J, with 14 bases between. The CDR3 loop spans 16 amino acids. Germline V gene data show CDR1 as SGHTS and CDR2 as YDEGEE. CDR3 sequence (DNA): TGTGCCAGCAGCTTATTGTTGGGGGTTGCCTACAATGAGCAGTTCTTC. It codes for CASSLLLGVAYNEQFF.

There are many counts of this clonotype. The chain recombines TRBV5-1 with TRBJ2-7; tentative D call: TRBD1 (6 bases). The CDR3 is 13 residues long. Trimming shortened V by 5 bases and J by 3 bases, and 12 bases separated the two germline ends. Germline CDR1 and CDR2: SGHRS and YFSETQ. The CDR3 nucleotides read TGCGCCAGCAGGCCGGACAGCCTCTACGAGCAGTACTTC. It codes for CASRPDSLYEQYF. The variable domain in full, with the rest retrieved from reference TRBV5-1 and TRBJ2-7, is KAGVTQTPRYLIKTRGQQVTLSCSPISGHRSVSWYQQTPGQGLQFLFEYFSETQRNKGNFPGRFSGRQFSNSRSEMNVSTLELGDSALYLCASRPDSLYEQYFGPGTRLTVT.

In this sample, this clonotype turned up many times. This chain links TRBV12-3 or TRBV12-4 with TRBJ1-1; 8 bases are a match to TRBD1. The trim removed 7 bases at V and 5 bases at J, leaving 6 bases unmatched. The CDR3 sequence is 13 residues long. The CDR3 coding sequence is TGTGCCAGCATTCGGACAGGGAGGACTGAAGCTTTCTTT. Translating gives CASIRTGRTEAFF.

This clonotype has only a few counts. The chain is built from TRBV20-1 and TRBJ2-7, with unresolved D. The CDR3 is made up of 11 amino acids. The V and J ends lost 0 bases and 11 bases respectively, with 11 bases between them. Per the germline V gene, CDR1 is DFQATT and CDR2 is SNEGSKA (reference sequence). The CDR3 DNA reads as TGCAGTGCTAGAGAACAGCCTAGGGAGTACTTC. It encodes CSAREQPREYF.

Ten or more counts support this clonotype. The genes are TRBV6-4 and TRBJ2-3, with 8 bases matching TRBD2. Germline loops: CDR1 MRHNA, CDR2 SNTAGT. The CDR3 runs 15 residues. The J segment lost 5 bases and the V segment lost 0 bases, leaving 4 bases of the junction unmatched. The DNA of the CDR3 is TGTGCCAGCAGTGACTCGGGACTAGTGGGAGATACGCAGTATTTT. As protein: CASSDSGLVGDTQYF.

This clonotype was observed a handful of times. CDR3: CAITGTGVSTDTQYF. The CDR3 DNA follows: TGTGCCATCACCGGGACAGGGGTGAGCACAGATACGCAGTATTTT. The chain is built from TRBV10-3 and TRBJ2-3, with 10 positions matching TRBD1. V trimming: 7 bases; J trimming: 0 bases; junction bases outside the gene matches: 4. The germline CDR1 and CDR2 sequences are ENHRY and SYGVKD. The CDR3 contains 15 residues.

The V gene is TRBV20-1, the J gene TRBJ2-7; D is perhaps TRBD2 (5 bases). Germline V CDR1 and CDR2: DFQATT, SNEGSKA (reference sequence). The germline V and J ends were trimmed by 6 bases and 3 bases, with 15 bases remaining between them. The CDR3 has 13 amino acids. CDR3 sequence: CSARRASIYEQYF. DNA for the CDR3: TGCAGTGCCCGGCGGGCGTCTATCTACGAGCAGTACTTC.

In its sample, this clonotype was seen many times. In DNA form, the CDR3 reads TGCGCCAGCAGCTTGACCCCACAGGGCATGAACACTGAAGCTTTCTTT. The encoded protein is CASSLTPQGMNTEAFF. V gene TRBV5-1 combines with J gene TRBJ1-1; maybe TRBD1 (6 bases). V lost 1 base and J lost 0, with 13 bases in between. The CDR3 totals 16 residues. In germline, CDR1 is SGHRS, CDR2 YFSETQ.

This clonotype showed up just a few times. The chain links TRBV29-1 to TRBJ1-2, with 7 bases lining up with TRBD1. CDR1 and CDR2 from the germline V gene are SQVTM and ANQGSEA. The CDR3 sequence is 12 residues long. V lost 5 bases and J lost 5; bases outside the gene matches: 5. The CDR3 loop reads CSVRDSPYGYTF. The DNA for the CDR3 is TGCAGCGTTCGGGACAGCCCGTATGGCTACACCTTC.

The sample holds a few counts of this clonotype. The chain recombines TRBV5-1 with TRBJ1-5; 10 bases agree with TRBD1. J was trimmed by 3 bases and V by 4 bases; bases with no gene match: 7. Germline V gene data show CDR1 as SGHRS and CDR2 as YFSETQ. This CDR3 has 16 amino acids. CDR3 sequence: CASSTGTGETNQPQHF. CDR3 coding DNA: TGCGCCAGCAGCACCGGGACAGGGGAAACCAATCAGCCCCAGCATTTT.

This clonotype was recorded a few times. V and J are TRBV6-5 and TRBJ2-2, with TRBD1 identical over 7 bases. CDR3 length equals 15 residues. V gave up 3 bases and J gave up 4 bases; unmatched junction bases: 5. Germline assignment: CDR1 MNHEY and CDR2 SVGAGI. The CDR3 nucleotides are TGTGCCAGCAGTTATGAGGGGGCGCCCACCGGGGAGCTGTTTTTT. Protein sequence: CASSYEGAPTGELFF.

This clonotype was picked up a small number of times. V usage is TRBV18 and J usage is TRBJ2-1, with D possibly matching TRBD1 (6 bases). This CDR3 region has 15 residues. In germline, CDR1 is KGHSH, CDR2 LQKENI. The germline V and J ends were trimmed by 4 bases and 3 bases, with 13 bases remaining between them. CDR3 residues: CASSRGGHLYNEQFF. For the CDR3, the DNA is TGTGCCAGCTCACGAGGGGGACACCTCTACAATGAGCAGTTCTTC.

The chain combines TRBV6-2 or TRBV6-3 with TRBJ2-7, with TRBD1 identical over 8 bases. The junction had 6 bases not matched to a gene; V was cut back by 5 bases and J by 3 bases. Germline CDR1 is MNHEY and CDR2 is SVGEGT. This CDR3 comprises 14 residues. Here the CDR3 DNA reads TGTGCCAGCAGTGACACCGGACAGGGCTACGAGCAGTACTTC. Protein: CASSDTGQGYEQYF.

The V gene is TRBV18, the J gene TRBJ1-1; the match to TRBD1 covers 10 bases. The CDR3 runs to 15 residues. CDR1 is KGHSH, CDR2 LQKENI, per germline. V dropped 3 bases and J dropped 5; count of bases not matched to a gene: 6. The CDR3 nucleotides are TGTGCCAGCTCACCTACGGGACAGGGGAAGACTGAAGCTTTCTTT. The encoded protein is CASSPTGQGKTEAFF.

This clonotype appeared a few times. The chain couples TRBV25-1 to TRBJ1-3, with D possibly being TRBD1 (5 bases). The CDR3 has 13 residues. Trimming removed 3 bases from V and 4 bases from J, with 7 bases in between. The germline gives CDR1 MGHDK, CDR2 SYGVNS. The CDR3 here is CASSEAGGNTIYF. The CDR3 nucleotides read TGTGCCAGCAGTGAGGCAGGGGGAAACACCATATATTTT.

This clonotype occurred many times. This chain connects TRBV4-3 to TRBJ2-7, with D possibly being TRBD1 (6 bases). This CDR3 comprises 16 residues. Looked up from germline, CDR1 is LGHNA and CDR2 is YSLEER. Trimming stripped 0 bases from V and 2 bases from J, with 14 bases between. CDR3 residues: CASSQERNRAPYEQYF. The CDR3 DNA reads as TGCGCCAGCAGCCAAGAGAGAAACAGGGCTCCCTACGAGCAGTACTTC.

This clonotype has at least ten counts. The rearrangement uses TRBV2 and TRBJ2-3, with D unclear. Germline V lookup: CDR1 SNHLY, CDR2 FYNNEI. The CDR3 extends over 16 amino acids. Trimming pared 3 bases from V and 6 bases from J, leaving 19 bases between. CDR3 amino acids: CASSDPGRALRDTQYF. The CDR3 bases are TGTGCCAGCAGTGACCCCGGACGGGCGCTGAGGGATACGCAGTATTTT.

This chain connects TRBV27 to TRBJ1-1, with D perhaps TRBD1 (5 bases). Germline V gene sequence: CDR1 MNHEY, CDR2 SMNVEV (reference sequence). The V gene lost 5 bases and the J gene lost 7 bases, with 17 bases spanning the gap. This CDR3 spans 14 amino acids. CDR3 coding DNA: TGTGCCAGCAGTCTTGGGGGAATGAGGGGTGAAGCTTTCTTT. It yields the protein CASSLGGMRGEAFF.

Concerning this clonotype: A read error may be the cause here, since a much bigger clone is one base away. The CDR3 DNA reads as TGTGCCAGCAGTTACACTAGCAGGGGTACCTACGAGCAGTACTTC. It translates to CASSYTSRGTYEQYF. The V and J genes are TRBV27 and TRBJ2-7; D is tentatively TRBD1 or TRBD2 (6 bases each). The CDR3 covers 15 residues. Germline V gene data show CDR1 as MNHEY and CDR2 as SMNVEV (reference sequence). The ends were cut back, 4 bases at V and 2 bases at J, with 15 bases in the middle.

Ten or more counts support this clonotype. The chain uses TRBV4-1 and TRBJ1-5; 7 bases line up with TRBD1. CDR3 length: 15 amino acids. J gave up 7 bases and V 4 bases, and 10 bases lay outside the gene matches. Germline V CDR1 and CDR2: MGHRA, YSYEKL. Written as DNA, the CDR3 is TGCGCCAGCAGCCCGCAGGGGGTATCGCCCCAGCCCCAGCATTTT. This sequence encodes CASSPQGVSPQPQHF.

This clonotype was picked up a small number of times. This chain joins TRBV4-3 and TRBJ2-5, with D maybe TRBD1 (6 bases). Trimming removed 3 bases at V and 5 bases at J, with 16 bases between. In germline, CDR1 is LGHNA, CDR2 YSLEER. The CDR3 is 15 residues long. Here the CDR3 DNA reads TGCGCCAGCAGCCAGGTTACAGGGTTTAGGGAGACCCAGTACTTC. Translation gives CASSQVTGFRETQYF.